Presented here are 28 T cell receptor beta chains from one specimen sequenced in a study of human T cells and chemical hapten exposure. The time point denotes: patch test 3, about 24 weeks after DPC sensitization. Documented treatment: therapeutic diphenylcyclopropenone sensitization with weekly scalp DPC. TCRdb independently ran MiXCR on the RACE reads; one entry per CDR3 protein. This table has about 92,000 distinct CDR3 sequences, 9.5% to 13% appearing once. The sequenced sample was whole blood, obtained in connection with sensitization to the hapten diphenylcyclopropenone (DPC). The source of these receptors is a woman aged 25 to 45 with alopecia areata. Some clones in this sample may be carry-over from other donors' samples.

This clonotype was observed many times. The V and J genes are TRBV5-5 and TRBJ2-5; D may be TRBD1 (6 bases). V was trimmed by 4 bases and J by 2 bases, leaving 12 bases between them. Germline lookup yields CDR1 SGHKS and CDR2 YYEKEE (reference sequence). The CDR3 contains 14 residues. Here the CDR3 DNA reads TGTGCCAGCAGCCTATTAGGACAGCAAGAGACCCAGTACTTC. This translates into CASSLLGQQETQYF.

The V call is TRBV2, the J call TRBJ2-5, with D hard to call. CDR3 length equals 13 residues. V was shortened by 1 base and J by 7 bases, with 10 bases between the two germline ends. Germline CDR1 reads SNHLY; CDR2 reads FYNNEI. CDR3 loop: CASSEGSSVTQYF. The CDR3 nucleotides are TGTGCCAGCAGTGAAGGCTCGTCTGTGACCCAGTACTTC.

This clonotype was counted a few times. J is TRBJ1-1 and V is TRBV6-6; a weak D match, TRBD1 (5 bases). Trimming took 6 bases from V and 0 from J, leaving 11 bases between them. The length of the CDR3 is 14 residues. Germline lookup yields CDR1 MNHNY and CDR2 SVGAGI (reference sequence). The chain's CDR3 is CASRDGGVNTEAFF. In nucleotides, the CDR3 is TGTGCCAGCAGGGATGGGGGGGTGAACACTGAAGCTTTCTTT.

This clonotype was seen repeatedly, ten times or more. This sequence joins TRBV28 and TRBJ2-5, with a possible D match to TRBD1 (6 bases). Germline V gene data show CDR1 as MDHEN and CDR2 as SYDVKM. V was clipped by 4 bases and J by 2 bases, with 17 bases between them. The CDR3 consists of 16 residues. The CDR3 loop is CASSSSRDIRQETQYF. The CDR3, as DNA: TGTGCCAGCAGTTCCAGCAGGGACATCAGACAAGAGACCCAGTACTTC.

This clonotype was counted ten times or more. This chain joins TRBV6-2 or TRBV6-3 and TRBJ2-3, with a possible D match to TRBD1 (5 bases). With 2 bases removed from V and 5 bases from J, the gap between germline ends came to 5 bases. Germline lookup yields CDR1 MNHEY and CDR2 SVGEGT. This CDR3 comprises 12 residues. The CDR3 coding sequence is TGTGCCAGCAGTTACCAGGGAGATACGCAGTATTTT. Protein sequence: CASSYQGDTQYF.

This clonotype was counted a few times. The chain joins TRBV2 to TRBJ2-3, with 8 bases fitting TRBD2. CDR3 size: 14 residues. CDR1 SNHLY and CDR2 FYNNEI come from the germline V gene. With V trimmed by 3 bases and J by 5 bases, 4 bases remained unmatched. The CDR3 reads CASSEASGLDTQYF. The CDR3 coding sequence is TGTGCCAGCAGTGAGGCTAGCGGGTTAGATACGCAGTATTTT.

This clonotype turned up a few times. V gene TRBV5-4 combines with J gene TRBJ2-1; 7 bases map to TRBD1. CDR1 and CDR2 (germline): SGHNT, YYREEE (reference sequence). V gave up 3 bases and J gave up 4 bases; unmatched junction bases: 10. This CDR3 has 16 amino acids. CDR3 nucleotides: TGTGCCAGCAGCTCCGCAGTGGACAGGCCTTACAATGAGCAGTTCTTC. This sequence encodes CASSSAVDRPYNEQFF. The entire variable domain, with the rest obtained from reference TRBV5-4 and TRBJ2-1, is as follows: ETGVTQSPTHLIKTRGQQVTLRCSSQSGHNTVSWYQQALGQGPQFIFQYYREEENGRGNFPPRFSGLQFPNYSSELNVNALELDDSALYLCASSSAVDRPYNEQFFGPGTRLTVL.

The CDR3 DNA is TGTGCCAGTCGCGGGACAGCCTCCGGCTCTGGGGCCAACGTCCTGACTTTC. It codes for CASRGTASGSGANVLTF. The chain links TRBV6-2 or TRBV6-3 to TRBJ2-6; possibly TRBD1 for D (7 bases). The CDR3 has 17 residues. CDR1 is MNHEY, CDR2 SVGEGT, per germline. V was pared by 9 bases and J by 0 bases, with 18 bases between.

In this sample, this clonotype turned up many times. This chain joins TRBV29-1 and TRBJ2-1; 10 bases match TRBD2. CDR3 length: 15 amino acids. V lost 5 bases and J lost 8; bases outside the gene matches: 12. From germline, CDR1 is SQVTM and CDR2 ANQGSEA. The CDR3 DNA reads as TGCAGCGTTTCCTTCAGCGGGAGGGCCGGCGATGAGCAGTTCTTC. It specifies CSVSFSGRAGDEQFF.

Remarks on this clonotype: A read error may produce the germline difference seen at one junction end. The rearrangement uses TRBV6-5 and TRBJ2-5; D not resolved. In germline, CDR1 is MNHEY, CDR2 SVGAGI. The CDR3 contains 16 residues. This CDR3 is CASSYLSRSGKETRYF. The CDR3 region has the DNA TGTGCCAGCAGTTATTTATCCAGAAGTGGGAAAGAGACCCGGTACTTC.

This rearrangement joins TRBV5-1 to TRBJ1-5; D may be TRBD1 (5 bases). V was clipped by 4 bases and J by 9 bases, with 14 bases between them. The germline gives CDR1 SGHRS, CDR2 YFSETQ. The CDR3 has 13 residues. CDR3 residues: CASSGGDEGPQHF. CDR3 nucleotide sequence: TGCGCCAGCAGCGGAGGGGATGAGGGGCCCCAGCATTTT.

This clonotype was counted ten times or more. The rearrangement uses TRBV5-4 and TRBJ2-6, with D uncertain. Germline lookup yields CDR1 SGHNT and CDR2 YYREEE (reference sequence). V was trimmed by 3 bases and J by 2 bases, leaving 15 bases between them. The CDR3 has 17 residues. The CDR3 here is CASSSRKESTGANVLTF. The CDR3 nucleotides are TGTGCCAGCAGCTCGCGGAAGGAGAGCACTGGGGCCAACGTCCTGACTTTC.

This clonotype was seen many times. In DNA form, the CDR3 reads TGTGCCAGCATTAAATCCGGTGGGGGGGCCTACAATGAGCAGTTCTTC. It codes for CASIKSGGGAYNEQFF. The chain links TRBV28 to TRBJ2-1; TRBD2 matches at 7 bases. The germline CDR1 and CDR2 sequences are MDHEN and SYDVKM. Unmatched junction bases numbered 11, after V lost 7 bases and J lost 2 bases. The CDR3 runs 16 residues. The variable domain in full, with the rest retrieved from reference TRBV28 and TRBJ2-1, is DVKVTQSSRYLVKRTGEKVFLECVQDMDHENMFWYRQDPGLGLRLIYFSYDVKMKEKGDIPEGYSVSREKKERFSLILESASTNQTSMYLCASIKSGGGAYNEQFFGPGTRLTVL.

The table lists this clonotype with many counts. The genes are TRBV28 and TRBJ2-1, with TRBD1 identical over 7 bases. V lost 7 bases to trimming and J lost 10 bases; unmatched junction nucleotides: 19. The CDR3 is made up of 16 amino acids. CDR1 is MDHEN, CDR2 SYDVKM, per germline. The CDR3 DNA is TGTGCCAGCACCTTAACGGGACAGATGGAGCGAGGGGAGCAGTTCTTC. This encodes CASTLTGQMERGEQFF.

The chain is built from TRBV3-1 and TRBJ1-3; the D is unclear. CDR1 LGHDT and CDR2 YNNKEL come from the germline V gene (reference sequence). V lost 1 base, J lost 8 bases, and 12 bases lay in between. This CDR3 contains 14 residues. CDR3 residues: CASSQGADLYTIYF. The CDR3 DNA follows: TGTGCCAGCAGCCAAGGGGCTGATCTTTACACCATATATTTT.

This sequence joins TRBV5-4 and TRBJ1-6; 10 positions agree with TRBD1. J gave up 7 bases and V 3 bases, and 1 base lay outside the gene matches. The CDR3 totals 14 residues. Germline V gene lookup returns CDR1 SGHNT and CDR2 YYREEE (reference sequence). DNA for the CDR3: TGTGCCAGCAGCTCGGACAGGGGGAATTCACCCCTCCACTTT. It yields the protein CASSSDRGNSPLHF.

This clonotype was seen many times. V gene TRBV29-1 combines with J gene TRBJ2-5; D ambiguous. This CDR3 region has 13 residues. Germline assignment: CDR1 SQVTM and CDR2 ANQGSEA. Trimming shortened V by 5 bases and J by 0 bases, and 10 bases separated the two germline ends. The CDR3 DNA reads TGCAGCGTTCCAGACACGTACCAAGAGACCCAGTACTTC. Protein product: CSVPDTYQETQYF.

This clonotype was detected many times. The rearrangement uses TRBV5-1 and TRBJ1-4; TRBD1 aligns across 7 bases. The CDR3 sequence is 14 residues long. Trimming at V came to 8 bases and at J to 3 bases, leaving 7 bases not matched to a gene. Germline loops: CDR1 SGHRS, CDR2 YFSETQ. The CDR3, as DNA: TGCGCCAGTTCAGGGGGAGTCCCTAATGAAAAACTGTTTTTT. Amino acid sequence: CASSGGVPNEKLFF.

By share, this clonotype ranks as medium-sized (0.01 to 0.1%). The chain uses TRBV29-1 and TRBJ2-7, with 10 positions matching TRBD1. Germline CDR1 and CDR2: SQVTM and ANQGSEA. The CDR3 has 11 residues. V lost 7 bases to trimming and J lost 6 bases; unmatched junction nucleotides: 3. The CDR3 sequence is CSAGQGGEQYF. CDR3 DNA: TGCAGCGCCGGACAGGGGGGCGAGCAGTACTTC.

V and J are TRBV20-1 and TRBJ2-7; 7 bases match TRBD1. CDR3 length: 12 residues. Germline loops: CDR1 DFQATT, CDR2 SNEGSKA (reference sequence). Unmatched junction bases numbered 6, after V lost 6 bases and J lost 4 bases. The CDR3 coding sequence is TGCAGTGCGGTACCAGGGGGTTACGAGCAGTACGTC. Protein: CSAVPGGYEQYV.

There are a few counts of this clonotype. The V gene is TRBV6-5, the J gene TRBJ1-5; D is ambiguous. This CDR3 spans 14 amino acids. Germline lookup yields CDR1 MNHEY and CDR2 SVGAGI. Deletions cut 7 bases from V and 5 bases from J, with 15 bases between. CDR3 nucleotide sequence: TGTGCCAGCAAGTTCTCCGGCGCCGATCAGCCCCAGCATTTT. Translated: CASKFSGADQPQHF.

The genes are TRBV9 and TRBJ2-3, with 7 bases fitting TRBD2. Trimming removed 0 bases from V and 2 bases from J; junction bases left unmatched: 12. This CDR3 contains 18 residues. In germline, CDR1 is SGDLS, CDR2 YYNGEE. For the CDR3, the DNA is TGTGCCAGCAGCGTAGCGGGGGGATCTGGCGGGACCACAGATACGCAGTATTTT. The encoded protein is CASSVAGGSGGTTDTQYF. Using reference TRBV9 and TRBJ2-3 for the parts outside the CDR3, the full variable domain is DSGVTQTPKHLITATGQRVTLRCSPRSGDLSVYWYQQSLDQGLQFLIQYYNGEERAKGNILERFSAQQFPDLHSELNLSSLELGDSALYFCASSVAGGSGGTTDTQYFGPGTRLTVL.

This clonotype was counted at least ten times. The rearrangement links TRBV6-2 or TRBV6-3 to TRBJ2-7, with D uncertain. The ends were cut back, 4 bases at V and 6 bases at J, with 13 bases in the middle. The germline V gene encodes CDR1 MNHEY and CDR2 SVGEGT. This CDR3 has 13 residues. The CDR3 here is CASSFSKGGEQYF. The CDR3 region has the DNA TGTGCCAGCAGTTTCAGCAAGGGCGGCGAGCAGTACTTC.

This clonotype was seen many times. This chain uses TRBV7-6 with TRBJ2-1; 9 nucleotides line up with TRBD1. This CDR3 spans 15 amino acids. V gave up 5 bases and J gave up 9 bases; unmatched junction bases: 11. Germline CDR1 is SGHVS and CDR2 is FNYEAQ. This chain's CDR3 is CASSRGRDREREQFF. CDR3 DNA sequence: TGTGCCAGCAGCCGTGGCCGGGACAGGGAGCGTGAGCAGTTCTTC.

This clonotype occurred many times. The chain employs TRBV4-2 and TRBJ1-5; 8 nucleotides agree with TRBD1. Germline CDR1 is LGHNA and CDR2 is YNFKEQ. The CDR3 runs to 16 residues. J was trimmed by 5 bases and V by 0 bases; bases with no gene match: 6. The DNA of the CDR3 is TGTGCCAGCAGCCAAGATGGGCAGGGGGCTTATCAGCCCCAGCATTTT. This codes for CASSQDGQGAYQPQHF.

The chain couples TRBV12-3 or TRBV12-4 to TRBJ2-4, with D unresolved. V lost 7 bases and J 12 bases, leaving 16 bases between the germline ends. The CDR3 is made up of 12 amino acids. The CDR3 DNA sequence: TGTGCCAGCACCGTCGATCTGAGGAATCAGTACTTC. As protein: CASTVDLRNQYF.

This clonotype came up many times. CDR3 sequence: CASSSSGAGDQPQHF. In DNA, the CDR3 is TGTGCCAGCAGTAGCTCTGGGGCCGGAGATCAGCCCCAGCATTTT. The rearrangement uses TRBV6-2 or TRBV6-3 and TRBJ1-5, with a tentative D call TRBD1 (5 bases). Trimming took 5 bases from V and 5 from J, leaving 16 bases between them. Per germline, CDR1 MNHEY and CDR2 SVGEGT. The CDR3 extends over 15 amino acids.

This clonotype was picked up many times. The chain joins TRBV28 to TRBJ1-1, with no clear D. Germline loops: CDR1 MDHEN, CDR2 SYDVKM. This CDR3 has 12 residues. V lost 6 bases, J lost 1 base, and 6 bases lay in between. In DNA form, the CDR3 reads TGTGCCAGCAGCTTAAGGAACACTGAAGCTTTCTTT. This translates into CASSLRNTEAFF. Variable domain in full (rest from reference TRBV28 and TRBJ1-1): DVKVTQSSRYLVKRTGEKVFLECVQDMDHENMFWYRQDPGLGLRLIYFSYDVKMKEKGDIPEGYSVSREKKERFSLILESASTNQTSMYLCASSLRNTEAFFGQGTRLTVV.